A selection of T cell receptor beta chains follows, all from one sample in a study of regulatory T cells in long-lasting Graves disease. TCRdb re-called the multiplex PCR reads through MiXCR, storing one row per CDR3 protein. This table holds roughly 560,000 distinct CDR3 sequences, 12% found once. The sample was also linked to a second study, of T cells in Graves' hyperthyroidism and ophthalmopathy.

Sequencing was performed on peripheral blood mononuclear cells (PBMCs), taken at new diagnosis, from a patient treated with antithyroid drugs. Receptor source: a woman in her 30s with Graves disease. The CDR3 runs from the conserved cysteine through the conserved F or W. D genes are given only for firm matches. The size field is filled for only some rows; it gives once, few, many or a size class.

TRBJ2-1,-,TRBV5-5,16,many,TGTGCCAGCAGCTTGGATCTAGCGCCTTCCTACAATGAGCAGTTCTTC,CASSLDLAPSYNEQFF
TRBJ1-2,-,TRBV7-2,15,few,TGTGCCAGCAGCTTAGCGACAGGTCCTAACTATGGCTACACCTTC,CASSLATGPNYGYTF
TRBJ2-3,-,TRBV24-1,15,many,TGTGCCACCAGTGTGAGGGAGGAGGGCACAGATACGCAGTATTTT,CATSVREEGTDTQYF
TRBJ2-1,TRBD2,TRBV30,19,many,TGTGCCTGGAGCCTTAGACTGAGGACTAGCGGGAGTTGGTACAATGAGCAGTTCTTC,CAWSLRLRTSGSWYNEQFF
TRBJ2-7,-,TRBV10-3,15,many,TGTGCCATCAGTGAGGACCGTAGAATCTCCTACGAGCAGTACTTC,CAISEDRRISYEQYF
TRBJ2-3,-,TRBV27,15,many,TGTGCCAGCAGTTACCTGGGACTTCCCACAGATACGCAGTATTTT,CASSYLGLPTDTQYF
TRBJ1-4,-,TRBV20-1,13,many,TGCAGTGCGAGTGGCGGAGGAAATGAAAAACTGTTTTTT,CSASGGGNEKLFF
TRBJ1-5,TRBD1,TRBV6-1,15,many,TGTGCCAGCAGACGCGGGACAGGGCCAAGTCAGCCCCAGCATTTT,CASRRGTGPSQPQHF
TRBJ1-1,TRBD1,TRBV5-1,14,-,TGCGCCAGCAGAGTAGGGACAGGGAAGACTGAAGCTTTCTTT,CASRVGTGKTEAFF
TRBJ1-2,-,TRBV11-2,13,many,TGTGCCAGCAGCTTAGGCAGAAGCTATGGCTACACCTTC,CASSLGRSYGYTF
TRBJ1-2,-,TRBV27,13,many,TGTGCCAGTGCCCCGGGACGCCACTATGGCTACACCTTC,CASAPGRHYGYTF
TRBJ1-1,-,TRBV12-3/TRBV12-4,13,many,TGTGCCAGCAGCCAGCGGTTGAACACTGAAGCTTTCTTT,CASSQRLNTEAFF
TRBJ2-7,-,TRBV28,15,many,TGTGCCAGCAGTTTTGCTTCCCTAGCAGCCTCCGAGCAGTACTTC,CASSFASLAASEQYF
TRBJ2-2,TRBD1,TRBV15,17,many,TGTGCCACCAGCAGAGGGACAGGGGGGTTGAACACCGGGGAGCTGTTTTTT,CATSRGTGGLNTGELFF
TRBJ1-3,-,TRBV9,14,few,TGTGCCAGCAGCGGTGGAGGGGCTGGAAACACCATATATTTT,CASSGGGAGNTIYF
TRBJ2-2,-,TRBV5-1,15,-,TGCGCCAGCAGCGCCAGGGAGGCGAACACCGGGGAGCTGTTTTTT,CASSAREANTGELFF
TRBJ2-7,-,TRBV27,15,-,TGTGCCAGCAGTTGGGGGGCGGGGGCCCCGGGTGAGCAGTACTTC,CASSWGAGAPGEQYF
TRBJ2-1,TRBD1,TRBV20-1,16,-,TGCAGTGCTTGCCCTCCCGGGACAGGGTATTACAATGAGCAGTTCTTC,CSACPPGTGYYNEQFF
TRBJ2-5,-,TRBV7-2,14,many,TGTGCCAGCAGCTTGGGGGGAAGGAAAGAGACCCAGTACTTC,CASSLGGRKETQYF
TRBJ2-1,TRBD2,TRBV5-4,17,many,TGTGCCAGCAGCTTGGAGGTTAGCGGGAGATCCTACAATGAGCAGTTCTTC,CASSLEVSGRSYNEQFF
TRBJ2-7,-,TRBV30,18,many,TGTGCCTGGAGTGTAGACTTGGTACAGTCTCAGATTAACTACGAGCAGTACTTC,CAWSVDLVQSQINYEQYF
TRBJ2-2,TRBD1,TRBV11-2,16,few,TGTGCCAGCAGCTTAGGCGGCAGGGGGCTATCCGGGGAGCTGTTTTTT,CASSLGGRGLSGELFF